Below, 17 T cell receptor beta chains from the same sample are listed, as sequenced in a study of CXCR3-negative and CXCR3-positive naive CD8 T cells. Study-wide results and limits: CXCR3-negative naive cells had less hydrophobic TRB CDR3s than did CXCR3-positive naive cells.

These receptors have no identified antigens. TRB cDNA libraries were made by UMI-labeled 5' RACE. TCRdb re-called the 5' RACE reads and catalogs CDR3 proteins one per entry, DNA excluded. This repertoire includes 150,000 to 170,000 distinct CDR3 sequences. The specimen was naive CXCR3+ CD8+ T cells from blood. Sample subset: CD45RO-CCR7+CD27+CD95- naive CD8+ T cells expressing CXCR3 (TNR3+). These receptors all come from a human donor in good health. Some clones in this sample may be carry-over from other donors' samples.

The chain links TRBV9 to TRBJ2-1; checking the TCRdb D call of TRBD2 is not possible without DNA. Germline values: CDR1 SGDLS, CDR2 YYNGEE. This CDR3 region has 20 residues. The CDR3 here is CASSPDTGTSGRPSYNEQFF.

The chain employs TRBV2 and TRBJ2-5. The length of the CDR3 is 12 residues. From germline, CDR1 is SNHLY and CDR2 FYNNEI. The CDR3: CASTGSQETQYF.

The chain couples TRBV28 to TRBJ2-3; the D call from TCRdb, TRBD2, cannot be confirmed without DNA. CDR1 and CDR2 (germline): MDHEN, SYDVKM. The CDR3 extends over 16 amino acids. CDR3 amino acids: CASSFELGPSTDTQYF. Full variable domain (remainder filled in from reference TRBV28 and TRBJ2-3): DVKVTQSSRYLVKRTGEKVFLECVQDMDHENMFWYRQDPGLGLRLIYFSYDVKMKEKGDIPEGYSVSREKKERFSLILESASTNQTSMYLCASSFELGPSTDTQYFGPGTRLTVL.

The chain's CDR3 is CSAAPVTQDPYEQYF. The rearrangement joins TRBV20-1 to TRBJ2-7; TCRdb indicates TRBD1, and absent DNA this call remains unverified. The CDR3 has 15 amino acids. Germline CDR1 DFQATT, CDR2 SNEGSKA (reference sequence).

The chain employs TRBV29-1 and TRBJ2-2. CDR3 length equals 12 residues. The germline V gene has CDR1 SQVTM and CDR2 ANQGSEA. The CDR3 region is CSVYWVTGELFF.

The chain links TRBV14 to TRBJ2-5; TCRdb reports TRBD1, a call that lacks DNA to check it against. The CDR3 extends over 14 amino acids. Per germline, CDR1 SGHDN and CDR2 FVKESK. The CDR3 sequence is CASSQLLGVETQYF.

V usage is TRBV4-2 and J usage is TRBJ2-7; checking the TCRdb D call of TRBD1 is not possible without DNA. Germline V gene sequence: CDR1 LGHNA, CDR2 YNFKEQ. The CDR3 totals 15 residues. The CDR3 loop is CASSQDPEKGEEQYF.

The J gene is TRBJ2-3, the V gene TRBV10-1; checking the TCRdb D call of TRBD1 is not possible without DNA. This CDR3 comprises 16 residues. Germline assignment: CDR1 WNHNN and CDR2 SYGVQD (reference sequence). CDR3 sequence: CASSEWTGDSTDTQYF.

The V gene is TRBV7-3, the J gene TRBJ1-5; without DNA, the TCRdb call of TRBD1 cannot be checked. Germline V gene lookup returns CDR1 SGHTA and CDR2 FQGTGA. The CDR3 covers 13 residues. CDR3 sequence: CASSFDRGQPQHF.

CDR3 protein: CASSYRDTGELFF. The V call is TRBV6-5, the J call TRBJ2-2. From germline, CDR1 is MNHEY and CDR2 SVGAGI. The CDR3 totals 13 residues.

The CDR3 region is CASIPLATRTDTQYF. This chain joins TRBV27 and TRBJ2-3; the TCRdb D gene call, TRBD2, has no DNA to confirm it. The CDR3 spans 15 residues. Looked up from germline, CDR1 is MNHEY and CDR2 is SMNVEV (reference sequence).

The chain has TRBV20-1 and TRBJ1-1; TCRdb gives TRBD1 as the D gene, but with no DNA this cannot be confirmed. There are 17 residues in the CDR3. Germline V CDR1 and CDR2: DFQATT, SNEGSKA (reference sequence). CDR3 amino acids: CSPLGRTGFVWGTEAFF.

V and J are TRBV7-3 and TRBJ1-1; there is no DNA to check the TCRdb D call of TRBD1. Looked up from germline, CDR1 is SGHTA and CDR2 is FQGTGA. The CDR3 is 13 amino acids. CDR3 region: CASSWDGATEAFF.

This chain links TRBV24-1 with TRBJ2-1; the D call from TCRdb, TRBD1, cannot be confirmed without DNA. This CDR3 is 13 amino acids long. Germline lookup yields CDR1 KGHDR and CDR2 SFDVKD. The CDR3 loop reads CATSGAGDNEQFF.

V gene TRBV23-1 combines with J gene TRBJ2-5; no DNA is available, so the TRBD1 call from TCRdb remains unchecked. TRBV23-1 is an ORF; its function is uncertain. CDR3 size: 13 residues. Here the CDR3 reads CASSSDRGETQYF.

The V call is TRBV28, the J call TRBJ2-1. Germline V gene data show CDR1 as MDHEN and CDR2 as SYDVKM. The CDR3 loop spans 13 amino acids. The CDR3 sequence: CASSFSGYNEQFF.

The chain employs TRBV7-9 and TRBJ2-5. Germline V gene lookup returns CDR1 SEHNR and CDR2 FQNEAQ (reference sequence). The CDR3 is made up of 14 amino acids. CDR3 in amino acids: CASSLGSYQETQYF.